This T cell receptor (beta chain) emerged from a study of Ad26.COV2.S vaccination and SARS-CoV-2 variants. Treatment here: 15 to 20 received Ad26.COV2.S at low or high dose, single or two shots; a few received placebo; per-sample allocation not given. The samples were gathered on day 63 after the first injection of vaccine or placebo. Libraries were prepared by immunoSEQ multiplex PCR; TCRdb keeps only in-frame clonotypes and omits some of them. This sample yields about 440,000 clones, of which roughly 88% are seen a single time; around 4.5% belongs to the top ten. The TCR was taken from a person between 18 and 65 years old who received the Ad26.COV2.S COVID-19 vaccine or a placebo. Sequencing was performed on peripheral blood, taken in a trial of Ad26.COV2.S vaccine versus placebo.

The CDR3 protein is CASSRTGAYNEQFF. DNA for the CDR3: TGTGCCAGCAGCCGGACTGGAGCCTACAATGAGCAGTTCTTC. The chain combines TRBV7-8 with TRBJ2-1, with a weak D call TRBD2 (5 bases). Trimming pared 5 bases from V and 2 bases from J, leaving 10 bases between. There are 14 residues in the CDR3. The germline gives CDR1 SGHVS, CDR2 FQNEAQ.